This entry lists 4 T cell receptor beta chains sequenced from one sample in a study of OX40 agonist ivuxolimab in advanced cancers. Only in-frame clones appear in the TCRdb table, and some are missing; sequencing was by immunoSEQ multiplex PCR. Of tens of thousands of clones listed, more than 85% are singletons. This sample comprised CD4+ or CD8+ T cells sorted from blood, obtained in a trial of the OX40 agonist ivuxolimab. These receptor sequences come from an adult with an advanced solid tumor such as melanoma, head and neck, liver or kidney cancer.

This chain's CDR3 is CASSFIREGPYNEQFF. The DNA for the CDR3 is TGCGCCAGCAGCTTCATTCGGGAGGGCCCCTACAATGAGCAGTTCTTC. V is TRBV5-1 and J is TRBJ2-1; 8 bases align to TRBD2. Germline CDR1 is SGHRS and CDR2 is YFSETQ. The V gene end was trimmed by 2 bases and the J gene end by 2 bases; junction bases not matched to a gene: 6. This CDR3 region has 16 residues.

This chain uses TRBV5-6 with TRBJ2-7; no clear D gene. The CDR3 runs to 14 residues. V lost 2 bases and J 6 bases, leaving 15 bases between the germline ends. Germline lookup yields CDR1 SGHDT and CDR2 YYEEEE. The chain's CDR3 is CASSLGLGSSEQYF. The CDR3 nucleotides read TGTGCCAGCAGCTTAGGTCTGGGAAGCTCCGAGCAGTACTTC.

V and J are TRBV11-2 and TRBJ2-3; 12 positions match TRBD2. This CDR3 comprises 19 residues. CDR1 SGHAT and CDR2 FQNNGV come from the germline V gene. After removal of 3 bases from V and 1 base from J, the junction contained 11 bases not matched to a gene. The CDR3 DNA sequence: TGTGCCAGCAGCTTTCGTGGGCTAGCGGGAGGGCCGGGCACAGATACGCAGTATTTT. It specifies CASSFRGLAGGPGTDTQYF.

This chain uses TRBV28 with TRBJ2-7; D might be TRBD1 or TRBD2, each matching 6 bases. Looked up from germline, CDR1 is MDHEN and CDR2 is SYDVKM. V shed 7 bases and J shed 0 bases, with 16 bases lying between them. The CDR3 sequence is 15 residues long. The CDR3 region has the DNA TGTGCCAGCACCGAGGGGGGTTGGAGCTCCTACGAGCAGTACTTC. This codes for CASTEGGWSSYEQYF. Complete variable domain (other parts from reference TRBV28 and TRBJ2-7): DVKVTQSSRYLVKRTGEKVFLECVQDMDHENMFWYRQDPGLGLRLIYFSYDVKMKEKGDIPEGYSVSREKKERFSLILESASTNQTSMYLCASTEGGWSSYEQYFGPGTRLTVT.